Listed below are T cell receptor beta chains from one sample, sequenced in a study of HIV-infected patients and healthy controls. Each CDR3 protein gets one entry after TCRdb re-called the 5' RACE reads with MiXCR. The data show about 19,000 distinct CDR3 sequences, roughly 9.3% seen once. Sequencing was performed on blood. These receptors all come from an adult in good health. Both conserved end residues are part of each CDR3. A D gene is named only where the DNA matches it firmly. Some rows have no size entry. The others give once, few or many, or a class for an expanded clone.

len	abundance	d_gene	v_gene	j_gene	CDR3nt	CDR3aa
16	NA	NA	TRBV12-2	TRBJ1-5	TGTGCAAGTCGCTTACCGAGGGGGAGGAAATGGCAGCCCCAGCATTTT	CASRLPRGRKWQPQHF
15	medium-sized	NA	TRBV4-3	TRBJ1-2	TGCGCCAGCAGCCAAGATAGAGACGCTAACTATGGCTACACCTTC	CASSQDRDANYGYTF
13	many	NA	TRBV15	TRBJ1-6	TGTGCCACCAGCAGAGCGGTGGGTTCACCCCTCCACTTT	CATSRAVGSPLHF
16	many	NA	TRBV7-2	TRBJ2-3	TGTGCCAGCAGCTTAGCGGGCAGCCTTAGCACAGATACGCAGTATTTT	CASSLAGSLSTDTQYF
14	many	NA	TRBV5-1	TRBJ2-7	TGCGCCAGCAGCTTGTCAGCAGGGTCCTACGAGCAGTACTTC	CASSLSAGSYEQYF
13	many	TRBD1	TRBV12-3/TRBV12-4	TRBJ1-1	TGTGCCAGCAGTCCAACAGGGGTCACTGAAGCTTTCTTT	CASSPTGVTEAFF
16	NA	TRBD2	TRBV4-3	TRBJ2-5	TGCGCCAGCAGCCAAGAGTTCGCGGGGGTTTTAGAGACCCAGTACTTC	CASSQEFAGVLETQYF
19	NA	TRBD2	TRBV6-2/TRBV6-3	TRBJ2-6	TGTGCCAGCAGTTACTTCTTCAGCGGGGGAAGCTCTGGGGCCAACGTCCTGACTTTC	CASSYFFSGGSSGANVLTF
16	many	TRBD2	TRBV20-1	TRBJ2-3	TGCAGTGCTAGCGGTCCGACTAGCGGGAGGGCAAATACGCAGTATTTT	CSASGPTSGRANTQYF
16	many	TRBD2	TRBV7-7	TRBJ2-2	TGTGCTAGCAGCTTAGCCAGCGGGGGTGTCACCGGGGAGCTGTTTTTT	CASSLASGGVTGELFF
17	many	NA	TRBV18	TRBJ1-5	TGTGCCAGCTCACCACAAGGGCCCGGATATAGCAATCAGCCCCAGCATTTT	CASSPQGPGYSNQPQHF
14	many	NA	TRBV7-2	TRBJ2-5	TGTGCCAGCAGCCCTCCGGCTAGCTCGGAGACCCAGTACTTC	CASSPPASSETQYF
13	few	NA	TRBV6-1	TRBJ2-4	TGTGCCAGCAGCTGGGACGAAGGAAACATTCAGTACTTC	CASSWDEGNIQYF
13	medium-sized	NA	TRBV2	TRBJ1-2	TGTGCCAGCAATCGAATGGGGGCGCGCGGCTACACCTTC	CASNRMGARGYTF
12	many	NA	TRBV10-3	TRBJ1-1	TGTGCCATCAGTCCGCTCGGGACCGAAGCTTTCTTT	CAISPLGTEAFF
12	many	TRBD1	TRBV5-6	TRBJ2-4	TGTGCCAGCAGCCGAAAGACAGGGATACTGGACTTC	CASSRKTGILDF
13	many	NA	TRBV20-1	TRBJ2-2	TGCAGTGCTAGAGCCCCCTTCGCCGGGGAGCTGTTTTTT	CSARAPFAGELFF
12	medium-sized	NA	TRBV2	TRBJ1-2	TGTGCCAGCAGTCAGGACAGCTATGGCTACACCTTC	CASSQDSYGYTF
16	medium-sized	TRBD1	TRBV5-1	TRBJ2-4	TGCGCCAGCAGCCGCGGACAGGTTCTAGCCAAAAACATTCAGTACTTC	CASSRGQVLAKNIQYF
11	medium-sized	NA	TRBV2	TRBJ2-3	TGTGCCAGCAGTGTACAAGATACGCAGTATTTT	CASSVQDTQYF
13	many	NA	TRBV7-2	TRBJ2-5	TGTGCCAGCAGCTTCCCTTGGGGGGAGACCCAGTACTTC	CASSFPWGETQYF
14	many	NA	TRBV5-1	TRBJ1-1	TGCGCCAGCAGCTTGCAAGCGGGGAACACTGAAGCTTTCTTT	CASSLQAGNTEAFF
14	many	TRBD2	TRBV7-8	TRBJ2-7	TGTGCCAGCAGCTCAAAGCGGGGTGCCTACGAGCAGTACTTC	CASSSKRGAYEQYF
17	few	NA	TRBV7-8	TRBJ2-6	TGTGCCAGCAGCTTTTCACATGGGGCGGCAGGGGCCAACGTCCTGACTTTC	CASSFSHGAAGANVLTF
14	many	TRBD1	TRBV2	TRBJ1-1	TGTGCCAGCAGAGCGCCGACAGGGTTCGCTGAAGCTTTCTTT	CASRAPTGFAEAFF
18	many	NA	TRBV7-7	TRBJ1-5	TGTGCTAGCAGCTTAGTGGGGCAGCATGATTATAGCAATCAGCCCCAGCATTTT	CASSLVGQHDYSNQPQHF
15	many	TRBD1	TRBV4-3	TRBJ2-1	TGCGCCAGCAGCCAGTACAGGGGCTCCTACAATGAGCAGTTCTTC	CASSQYRGSYNEQFF
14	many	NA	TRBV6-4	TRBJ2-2	TGTGCCAGCAGTGACGGGACAAACACCGGGGAGCTGTTTTTT	CASSDGTNTGELFF
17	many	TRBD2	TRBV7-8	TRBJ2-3	TGTGCCAGCAGCTTAGTTGGACTAGCGGGGGGGCAGGACACGCAGTATTTT	CASSLVGLAGGQDTQYF
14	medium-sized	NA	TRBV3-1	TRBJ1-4	TGTGCCAGCAGCCAAGATCTTAGGGGCGAAAAACTGTTTTTT	CASSQDLRGEKLFF
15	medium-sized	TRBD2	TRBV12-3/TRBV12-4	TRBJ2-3	TGTGCCAGCAGGCTAGCGGGGGCGATCACAGATACGCAGTATTTT	CASRLAGAITDTQYF
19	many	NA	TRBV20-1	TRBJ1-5	TGCAGTGCTAGAACTTTCAGGGAGCAATCTATCTATAGCAATCAGCCCCAGCATTTT	CSARTFREQSIYSNQPQHF
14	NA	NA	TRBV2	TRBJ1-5	TGTGCCAGCAGTGAAAACCAGGGAAGTCAGCCCCAGCATTTT	CASSENQGSQPQHF
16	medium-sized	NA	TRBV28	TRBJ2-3	TGTGCCAGCAGTTTAATGGCTCGGATCTCCACAGATACGCAGTATTTT	CASSLMARISTDTQYF
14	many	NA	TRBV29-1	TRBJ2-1	TGCAGCGTTGATTTCGGGACACCTGACAATGAGCAGTTCTTC	CSVDFGTPDNEQFF
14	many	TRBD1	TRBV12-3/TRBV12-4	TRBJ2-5	TGTGCCAGCACCCTGACAGGGATAGGAGAGACCCAGTACTTC	CASTLTGIGETQYF
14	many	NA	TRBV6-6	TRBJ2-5	TGTGCCAGCAGTGCCGATGGGGGGCCGGAGACCCAGTACTTC	CASSADGGPETQYF
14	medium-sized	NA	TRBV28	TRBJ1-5	TGTGCCAGCAGTCCCGCAGGCCTAGAGCAGCCCCAGCATTTT	CASSPAGLEQPQHF
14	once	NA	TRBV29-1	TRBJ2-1	TGCAGCGCCATAGGGAGGACTAACTACAATGAGCAGTTCTTC	CSAIGRTNYNEQFF
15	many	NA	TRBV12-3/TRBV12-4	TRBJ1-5	TGTGCCAGCAGTTTTGGGGGTTTCAGCAATCAGCCCCAGCATTTT	CASSFGGFSNQPQHF
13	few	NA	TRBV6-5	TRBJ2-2	TGTGCCAGCAGGACCAGGGTTACCGGGGAGCTGTTTTTT	CASRTRVTGELFF
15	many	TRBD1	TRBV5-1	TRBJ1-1	TGCGCCAGCAGCTTGGGACCAGGGGGCCTCACTGAAGCTTTCTTT	CASSLGPGGLTEAFF